A single sample is the source of the 6 T cell receptor beta chains below, sequenced in a study of T cells in localized non-small cell lung cancer. TCRdb keeps only in-frame clones here, not all; method: immunoSEQ multiplex PCR. The sample has tens of thousands of clones; 88% are singletons. The input for sequencing was peripheral blood, taken before any cancer treatment. Receptors were obtained from a female donor at least 60 years old with stage III squamous cell lung carcinoma.

The CDR3 DNA is TGTGCCAGCAGCCCCAGGGGGCTTAGCAATCAGCCCCAGCATTTT. Translation: CASSPRGLSNQPQHF. This rearrangement joins TRBV7-8 to TRBJ1-5; TRBD1 matches at 8 bases. Trimming at V came to 5 bases and at J to 0 bases, leaving 3 bases not matched to a gene. This CDR3 has 15 residues. Germline CDR1 SGHVS, CDR2 FQNEAQ.

The genes are TRBV27 and TRBJ2-1; 8 bases agree with TRBD1. V was pared by 6 bases and J by 10 bases, with 8 bases of the junction left unmatched. Germline CDR1 reads MNHEY; CDR2 reads SMNVEV (reference sequence). The length of the CDR3 is 13 residues. CDR3 loop: CASSPDREHEQFF. CDR3 coding DNA: TGTGCCAGCAGCCCGGACAGGGAACACGAGCAGTTCTTC.

The chain links TRBV27 to TRBJ1-1; TRBD1 agrees at 7 bases. Trimming removed 5 bases from V and 5 bases from J; junction bases left unmatched: 11. This CDR3 is 15 amino acids long. CDR1 is MNHEY, CDR2 SMNVEV, per germline (reference sequence). The chain's CDR3 is CASSPRGGQLTEAFF. The CDR3 DNA sequence: TGTGCCAGCAGTCCCCGCGGGGGACAGCTGACTGAAGCTTTCTTT.

J is TRBJ2-1 and V is TRBV5-1, with TRBD2 identical over 11 bases. The CDR3 covers 17 residues. Losses at the gene ends were 6 bases for V and 7 bases for J; bases not matched to a gene: 15. CDR1 SGHRS and CDR2 YFSETQ come from the germline V gene. DNA of the CDR3: TGCGCCAGCAATGAGCGGTCTGGGACTAGCGGCATGAATGAGCAGTTCTTC. Its translation is CASNERSGTSGMNEQFF.

The chain has TRBV6-1 and TRBJ1-5, with a possible D match to TRBD1 (6 bases). Trimming removed 7 bases at V and 0 bases at J, with 13 bases between. The CDR3 sequence is 15 residues long. CDR1 is MNHNS, CDR2 SASEGT, per germline. CDR3 bases: TGTGCCAGCACGCGGGACACTTATAGCAATCAGCCCCAGCATTTT. It is translated as CASTRDTYSNQPQHF.

The chain recombines TRBV6-6 with TRBJ2-7, with 11 bases matching TRBD2. The CDR3 loop spans 13 amino acids. Per the germline V gene, CDR1 is MNHNY and CDR2 is SVGAGI (reference sequence). V lost 8 bases and J lost 6; bases outside the gene matches: 6. The CDR3 protein is CASGSGRGREQYF. CDR3 sequence (DNA): TGTGCCAGCGGTAGCGGGAGGGGGCGCGAGCAGTACTTC.